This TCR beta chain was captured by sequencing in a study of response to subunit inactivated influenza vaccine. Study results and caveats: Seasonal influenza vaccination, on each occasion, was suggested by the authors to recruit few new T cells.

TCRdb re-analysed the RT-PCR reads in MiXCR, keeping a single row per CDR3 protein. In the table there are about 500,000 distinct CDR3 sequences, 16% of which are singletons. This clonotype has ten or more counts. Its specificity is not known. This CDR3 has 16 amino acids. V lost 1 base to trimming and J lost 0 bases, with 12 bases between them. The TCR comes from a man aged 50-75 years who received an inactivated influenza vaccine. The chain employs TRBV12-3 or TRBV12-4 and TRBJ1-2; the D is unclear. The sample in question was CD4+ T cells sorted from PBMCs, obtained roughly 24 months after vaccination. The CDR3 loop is CASSLGGWGANYGYTF. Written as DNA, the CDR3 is TGTGCCAGCAGTTTAGGCGGGTGGGGAGCTAACTATGGCTACACCTTC.